This T cell receptor beta chain was documented in a study of blood T cell repertoires in COVID-19. On the study more broadly: The analysed material was cDNA or gDNA that came from T cells, B-cell-depleted T cells, or PBMCs.

In the source study's methods: Scientists estimated how many nucleated cells there were by amplifying reference gene primers. Measured with immunoSEQ multiplex PCR; TCRdb has only the in-frame clones, and not every one. The DNA gave D and trimming, while V, J and clone size come from that table. The profile shows hundreds of thousands of clones, around 87% of them singletons. Patients of the Seattle cohort, enrolled during active infection, were followed longitudinally. The TCR comes from a woman aged 55-69 years with COVID-19, enrolled during active disease. Source material: peripheral blood.

This CDR3 is CASSEQGVDGYTF. The CDR3 DNA is TGCGCCAGCAGCGAGCAGGGGGTGGATGGCTACACCTTC. The rearrangement links TRBV5-1 to TRBJ1-2; 7 nucleotides line up with TRBD1. This CDR3 region has 13 residues. The V gene's germline CDR1 is SGHRS and CDR2 YFSETQ. V shed 4 bases, J shed 6 bases, and the junction held 6 bases outside the gene matches. The full variable domain, its missing parts supplied by reference TRBV5-1 and TRBJ1-2, is KAGVTQTPRYLIKTRGQQVTLSCSPISGHRSVSWYQQTPGQGLQFLFEYFSETQRNKGNFPGRFSGRQFSNSRSEMNVSTLELGDSALYLCASSEQGVDGYTFGSGTRLTVV.